Listed below are T cell receptor beta chains from one sample, sequenced in a study of blood T cell repertoires in COVID-19. Only in-frame clones appear in the TCRdb table, and some are missing; sequencing was by immunoSEQ multiplex PCR. Altogether hundreds of thousands of clones are present, about 82% being singletons, with the ten largest covering less than 11%. Sequencing was performed on peripheral blood. These receptors originate from a woman of 80 years or more with acute or convalescent COVID-19. The CDR3 runs from the conserved cysteine through the conserved F or W. The order of the fields is V gene, D gene, J gene, clone size, CDR3 protein, CDR3 DNA. A D gene is named only where the DNA matches it firmly. Some rows have no size entry. The others give once, few or many, or a class for an expanded clone.

V gene: TRBV4-1
D gene: TRBD2
J gene: TRBJ2-3
clone size: .
CDR3 protein: CASSQDGAGGPSDTQYF
CDR3 DNA: TGCGCCAGCAGCCAAGATGGGGCGGGGGGGCCGTCAGATACGCAGTATTTT

V gene: TRBV6-5
D gene: TRBD1
J gene: TRBJ1-2
clone size: few
CDR3 protein: CASSSTGADYGYTF
CDR3 DNA: TGTGCCAGCAGTAGCACAGGGGCGGACTATGGCTACACCTTC

V gene: TRBV7-2
D gene: TRBD1
J gene: TRBJ1-1
clone size: .
CDR3 protein: CASSETQGIRAFF
CDR3 DNA: TGTGCCAGCAGCGAAACACAGGGGATTCGGGCTTTCTTT

V gene: TRBV12-3/TRBV12-4
D gene: .
J gene: TRBJ2-5
clone size: .
CDR3 protein: CASSFVTGETQYF
CDR3 DNA: TGTGCCAGCAGTTTCGTAACAGGAGAGACCCAGTACTTC

V gene: TRBV21-1
D gene: .
J gene: TRBJ2-7
clone size: .
CDR3 protein: CASSKDLKTGPNEQYF
CDR3 DNA: TGTGCCAGCAGCAAGGATCTCAAGACAGGGCCAAACGAGCAGTACTTC

V gene: TRBV30
D gene: TRBD1
J gene: TRBJ2-1
clone size: .
CDR3 protein: CAWSVGGLPGEQFF
CDR3 DNA: TGTGCCTGGAGTGTAGGGGGCCTACCCGGAGAGCAGTTCTTC

V gene: TRBV6-1
D gene: .
J gene: TRBJ1-4
clone size: .
CDR3 protein: CASSSYEKLFF
CDR3 DNA: TGTGCCAGCAGTAGCTATGAAAAACTGTTTTTT

V gene: TRBV28
D gene: .
J gene: TRBJ1-6
clone size: .
CDR3 protein: CASSSGDHSPLHF
CDR3 DNA: TGTGCCAGCAGTTCAGGGGACCATTCACCCCTCCACTTT

V gene: TRBV14
D gene: TRBD2
J gene: TRBJ2-3
clone size: .
CDR3 protein: CASSQERLTGGPASDTQYF
CDR3 DNA: TGTGCCAGCAGCCAAGAAAGGTTAACGGGAGGGCCGGCTTCAGATACGCAGTATTTT

V gene: TRBV6-5
D gene: TRBD1
J gene: TRBJ2-2
clone size: .
CDR3 protein: CASRRSGGNTGELFF
CDR3 DNA: TGTGCCAGCAGGAGATCAGGGGGCAACACCGGGGAGCTGTTTTTT

V gene: TRBV29-1
D gene: TRBD1
J gene: TRBJ1-1
clone size: .
CDR3 protein: CSVSGQTNTEAFF
CDR3 DNA: TGCAGCGTGTCGGGACAGACGAACACTGAAGCTTTCTTT

V gene: TRBV2
D gene: .
J gene: TRBJ1-1
clone size: .
CDR3 protein: CASSEALRAEAFF
CDR3 DNA: TGTGCCAGCAGTGAAGCGCTTAGAGCTGAAGCTTTCTTT

V gene: TRBV6-6
D gene: TRBD1
J gene: TRBJ2-7
clone size: .
CDR3 protein: CASSLAGTGNEQYF
CDR3 DNA: TGTGCCAGCAGCCTTGCCGGGACAGGGAACGAGCAGTACTTC

V gene: TRBV29-1
D gene: .
J gene: TRBJ1-2
clone size: .
CDR3 protein: CSVGERGYGYTF
CDR3 DNA: TGCAGCGTTGGCGAACGGGGGTACGGCTACACCTTC

V gene: TRBV27
D gene: .
J gene: TRBJ2-1
clone size: .
CDR3 protein: CASSLLSRVNEQFF
CDR3 DNA: TGTGCCAGCAGTTTATTAAGCAGGGTGAACGAGCAGTTCTTC

V gene: TRBV10-3
D gene: TRBD1
J gene: TRBJ2-7
clone size: .
CDR3 protein: CAISGPHRDRGAYEQYF
CDR3 DNA: TGTGCCATCAGCGGACCACACCGGGACAGGGGGGCATACGAGCAGTACTTC

V gene: TRBV10-3
D gene: TRBD1
J gene: TRBJ2-7
clone size: .
CDR3 protein: CAISEARGLYEQYF
CDR3 DNA: TGTGCCATCAGTGAAGCGAGGGGGCTCTACGAGCAGTACTTC

V gene: TRBV6-5
D gene: .
J gene: TRBJ2-7
clone size: .
CDR3 protein: CASSYIRYEQYF
CDR3 DNA: TGTGCCAGCAGTTACATCAGATACGAGCAGTACTTC

V gene: TRBV14
D gene: .
J gene: TRBJ1-2
clone size: .
CDR3 protein: CASSAGQSYGYTF
CDR3 DNA: TGTGCCAGCAGCGCCGGACAGAGCTATGGCTACACCTTC

V gene: TRBV2
D gene: .
J gene: TRBJ1-2
clone size: .
CDR3 protein: CASSELGPQYGYTF
CDR3 DNA: TGTGCCAGCAGTGAACTGGGGCCCCAATATGGCTACACCTTC

V gene: TRBV27
D gene: TRBD1
J gene: TRBJ1-2
clone size: .
CDR3 protein: CASANQGGAGAYGYTF
CDR3 DNA: TGTGCCAGCGCAAATCAGGGGGGCGCAGGGGCCTATGGCTACACCTTC

V gene: TRBV28
D gene: TRBD1
J gene: TRBJ1-5
clone size: .
CDR3 protein: CASSLGQFNQPQHF
CDR3 DNA: TGTGCCAGCAGTTTGGGACAGTTCAATCAGCCCCAGCATTTT

V gene: TRBV19
D gene: .
J gene: TRBJ2-2
clone size: .
CDR3 protein: CASSRAGVGELFF
CDR3 DNA: TGTGCCAGTAGTAGGGCAGGGGTCGGGGAGCTGTTTTTT

V gene: TRBV30
D gene: .
J gene: TRBJ2-4
clone size: few
CDR3 protein: CAWSRGENLQYF
CDR3 DNA: TGTGCCTGGAGTCGTGGAGAGAACCTTCAGTACTTC

V gene: TRBV19
D gene: .
J gene: TRBJ2-1
clone size: .
CDR3 protein: CASTGKRGATGNEQFF
CDR3 DNA: TGTGCCAGTACGGGAAAACGGGGGGCGACCGGAAATGAGCAGTTCTTC

V gene: TRBV29-1
D gene: .
J gene: TRBJ1-4
clone size: .
CDR3 protein: CSVLHGVGNEKLFF
CDR3 DNA: TGCAGCGTCCTCCACGGGGTTGGTAATGAAAAACTGTTTTTT

V gene: TRBV27
D gene: TRBD1
J gene: TRBJ1-1
clone size: few
CDR3 protein: CASSFYPPGTELNTEAFF
CDR3 DNA: TGTGCCAGCAGTTTCTACCCCCCCGGGACAGAGTTGAACACTGAAGCTTTCTTT

V gene: TRBV4-3
D gene: .
J gene: TRBJ1-6
clone size: .
CDR3 protein: CASSQVTVYNSPLHF
CDR3 DNA: TGCGCCAGCAGCCAAGTCACGGTGTATAATTCACCCCTCCACTTT

V gene: TRBV11-2
D gene: .
J gene: TRBJ1-4
clone size: once
CDR3 protein: CASSLQSGAEKLFF
CDR3 DNA: TGTGCCAGCAGCTTACAGTCAGGGGCTGAAAAACTGTTTTTT

V gene: TRBV6-5
D gene: TRBD1
J gene: TRBJ1-2
clone size: .
CDR3 protein: CASSYSDRAHYGYTF
CDR3 DNA: TGTGCCAGCAGTTACTCGGACAGGGCGCACTATGGCTACACCTTC

V gene: TRBV6-5
D gene: .
J gene: TRBJ1-6
clone size: .
CDR3 protein: CASSSLQGWNSPLHF
CDR3 DNA: TGTGCCAGCAGTTCCCTTCAGGGATGGAATTCACCCCTCCACTTT

V gene: TRBV10-3
D gene: TRBD2
J gene: TRBJ2-1
clone size: .
CDR3 protein: CAVRLAGVRSSYNEQFF
CDR3 DNA: TGTGCCGTAAGACTAGCGGGGGTCAGGAGCTCCTACAATGAGCAGTTCTTC

V gene: TRBV15
D gene: .
J gene: TRBJ2-1
clone size: few
CDR3 protein: CATSRATIAATYNEQFF
CDR3 DNA: TGTGCCACCAGCAGAGCTACCATAGCAGCTACCTACAATGAGCAGTTCTTC

V gene: TRBV30
D gene: .
J gene: TRBJ2-7
clone size: .
CDR3 protein: CAWTGSSYEQYF
CDR3 DNA: TGTGCCTGGACCGGGAGCTCCTACGAGCAGTACTTC

V gene: TRBV28
D gene: TRBD1
J gene: TRBJ1-1
clone size: .
CDR3 protein: CASLTSGQGAPTEAFF
CDR3 DNA: TGTGCCAGCTTGACGTCGGGACAGGGGGCTCCAACTGAAGCTTTCTTT

V gene: TRBV4-2
D gene: .
J gene: TRBJ1-5
clone size: .
CDR3 protein: CASSQDYSQPQHF
CDR3 DNA: TGTGCCAGCAGCCAAGACTATTCCCAGCCCCAGCATTTT

V gene: TRBV24-1
D gene: TRBD1
J gene: TRBJ2-3
clone size: .
CDR3 protein: CATSDLGTGGGTDTQYF
CDR3 DNA: TGTGCCACCAGTGATTTGGGGACAGGGGGCGGGACAGATACGCAGTATTTT

V gene: TRBV5-5
D gene: TRBD1
J gene: TRBJ2-5
clone size: .
CDR3 protein: CASSFFQTGSETQYF
CDR3 DNA: TGTGCCAGCAGCTTTTTCCAGACAGGGAGTGAGACCCAGTACTTC

V gene: TRBV7-2
D gene: .
J gene: TRBJ1-3
clone size: .
CDR3 protein: CASSPDRQSNFGNTIYF
CDR3 DNA: TGTGCCAGCAGCCCTGACAGACAAAGCAACTTTGGAAACACCATATATTTT

V gene: TRBV9
D gene: .
J gene: TRBJ1-6
clone size: .
CDR3 protein: CASSVDGTPPLHF
CDR3 DNA: TGTGCCAGCAGCGTAGACGGGACTCCACCCCTCCACTTT